This T cell receptor beta chain was captured by sequencing in a study of breast tumors, draining lymph nodes, adjacent tissues. Overall study results and limits: Tumor T cell lymph node origin was a supported hypothesis, not proven. Tumors had less TCR diversity than lymph nodes, more than nontumor tissue. Luminal-like breast cancer showed significantly higher tumor–nontumor repertoire similarity than basal-like. Findings are consistent with lymph node origin and intratumoral expansion of most tumor T cells.

In the case of this clonotype: As yet, its antigen is unknown. A read error may be the cause here, since a much bigger clone is one base away.

Germline V gene data show CDR1 as MGHRA and CDR2 as YSYEKL. The V and J ends lost 0 bases and 6 bases respectively, with 11 bases between them. This CDR3 has 15 residues. Samples came from axillary lymph nodes draining the breast cancer. TCRdb used MiXCR to reprocess the multiplex PCR reads, holding one entry per CDR3 protein. The sample shows about 180,000 distinct CDR3 sequences, approximately 30% of them seen only once. The TCR was taken from a female donor with breast cancer. Some clones in this sample may be carry-over from other donors' samples. The sequencing sample was made of axillary lymph node tissue. The chain links TRBV4-1 to TRBJ2-2; D possibly corresponds to TRBD2 (6 bases). CDR3 residues: CASSQDGGGAGELFF. The CDR3 DNA is TGCGCCAGCAGCCAAGACGGTGGAGGGGCCGGGGAGCTGTTTTTT.